These T cell receptor beta chains were read from a single sample in a study of blood T cell repertoires in COVID-19. TCRdb's table, derived via immunoSEQ multiplex PCR, lists solely in-frame clones and lacks some. The sample has 250,000 to 300,000 clones; 65% to 90% are singletons. Sequenced material: peripheral blood. Every receptor here comes from a woman in her 70s with COVID-19, enrolled during active disease. Both conserved end residues are part of each CDR3. The order of the fields is V gene, J gene, clone size, D gene, CDR3 DNA, CDR3 protein. D genes are given only for firm matches. Clone sizes are given selectively: once, few, many, or a class where the clone is expanded.

V: TRBV30; J: TRBJ2-6; size: once; D: -; DNA: TGTGCCTGGAGTTCGGGGGCTGGGGCCAACGTCCTGACTTTC; CDR3: CAWSSGAGANVLTF
V: TRBV2; J: TRBJ2-3; size: -; D: -; DNA: TGTGCCAGCATGTACAGGGAGACAGATACGCAGTATTTT; CDR3: CASMYRETDTQYF
V: TRBV7-3; J: TRBJ2-1; size: once; D: TRBD1; DNA: TGTGCCAGCAGCTTATTCGACAGGGGGCCTAACAATGAGCAGTTCTTC; CDR3: CASSLFDRGPNNEQFF
V: TRBV10-3; J: TRBJ1-1; size: -; D: -; DNA: TGTGCCATCTCAGGGCGTTTGAACACTGAAGCTTTCTTT; CDR3: CAISGRLNTEAFF
V: TRBV9; J: TRBJ1-6; size: -; D: -; DNA: TGTGCCAGCAGCCCGCTACAGGGAGCGTATAATTCACCCCTCCACTTT; CDR3: CASSPLQGAYNSPLHF
V: TRBV29-1; J: TRBJ1-2; size: -; D: TRBD1; DNA: TGCAGCGTTGACCCAGGGGGAGGCTACACCTTC; CDR3: CSVDPGGGYTF
V: TRBV7-2; J: TRBJ2-7; size: once; D: -; DNA: TGTGCCAGCAGCTTAAGTGGCGGGGGCCCCCTCTACGAGCAGTACTTC; CDR3: CASSLSGGGPLYEQYF
V: TRBV5-6; J: TRBJ2-7; size: -; D: TRBD1; DNA: TGTGCCAGCAGCTTGGGACAGGGATCCGAGCAGTACTTC; CDR3: CASSLGQGSEQYF
V: TRBV7-2; J: TRBJ1-2; size: -; D: -; DNA: TGTGCCAGCAGCTTAGCATCGCAGGGTTATGGCTACACCTTC; CDR3: CASSLASQGYGYTF
V: TRBV27; J: TRBJ1-2; size: -; D: TRBD1; DNA: TGTGCCAGCAGTTTATCTAGGACAGGGTCCTATGGCTACACCTTC; CDR3: CASSLSRTGSYGYTF
V: TRBV29-1; J: TRBJ2-5; size: -; D: -; DNA: TGCAGCGCCTTACCGGGGGAGGAGACCCAGTACTTC; CDR3: CSALPGEETQYF
V: TRBV30; J: TRBJ1-2; size: -; D: -; DNA: TGTGCCTGGGGGCCGGGAGGTAAAGGCTACACCTTC; CDR3: CAWGPGGKGYTF
V: TRBV3-1/TRBV3-2; J: TRBJ1-6; size: -; D: -; DNA: TGTGCCAGCAGCCATGACAAGAATAATTCACCCCTCCACTTT; CDR3: CASSHDKNNSPLHF
V: TRBV5-1; J: TRBJ2-7; size: -; D: -; DNA: TGCGCCAGCAGCTTGGGTACTGTGAGTGTGGAGCAGTACTTC; CDR3: CASSLGTVSVEQYF
V: TRBV19; J: TRBJ1-5; size: once; D: -; DNA: TGTGCCAGTAGTCGGGGAGGGCTCCTTAATCAGCCCCAGCATTTT; CDR3: CASSRGGLLNQPQHF
V: TRBV6-6; J: TRBJ2-7; size: once; D: TRBD1; DNA: TGTGCCAGCAGTTACCCGCCGGCGGGACAGGTCTACGAGCAGTACTTC; CDR3: CASSYPPAGQVYEQYF
V: TRBV28; J: TRBJ1-1; size: -; D: -; DNA: TGTGCCAGCAGTTTAATGGGGGAGGCAGGGACTGAAGCTTTCTTT; CDR3: CASSLMGEAGTEAFF
V: TRBV11-2; J: TRBJ2-2; size: -; D: TRBD2; DNA: TGTGCCAGCAGCTTGTCCAGCGGGGGGAACACCGGGGAGCTGTTTTTT; CDR3: CASSLSSGGNTGELFF
V: TRBV6-5; J: TRBJ2-1; size: -; D: -; DNA: TGTGCCAGCAGTTACTACGGGACTTACAATGAGCAGTTCTTC; CDR3: CASSYYGTYNEQFF
V: TRBV29-1; J: TRBJ1-1; size: -; D: TRBD1; DNA: TGCAGCGTTGAAGGGACAGGGGCGGGGTACACTGAAGCTTTCTTT; CDR3: CSVEGTGAGYTEAFF
V: TRBV6-5; J: TRBJ1-2; size: -; D: TRBD1; DNA: TGTGCCACCAAAGTGACAGGGTTCTATGGCTACACCTTC; CDR3: CATKVTGFYGYTF
V: TRBV6-5; J: TRBJ1-1; size: -; D: -; DNA: TGTGCCAGCAGTTACCGGGCAGGGCAGAACACTGAAGCTTTCTTT; CDR3: CASSYRAGQNTEAFF
V: TRBV18; J: TRBJ1-1; size: -; D: -; DNA: TGTGCCAGCTCGGACACCGGGAACACTGAAGCTTTCTTT; CDR3: CASSDTGNTEAFF
V: TRBV18; J: TRBJ1-2; size: -; D: -; DNA: TGTGCCAGCTCATCTTCAGTGAATTTGAACTATGGCTACACCTTC; CDR3: CASSSSVNLNYGYTF
V: TRBV24-1; J: TRBJ2-1; size: -; D: TRBD1; DNA: TGTGCCACCGGGACAGGGATCAATGAGCAGTTCTTC; CDR3: CATGTGINEQFF
V: TRBV24-1; J: TRBJ1-5; size: -; D: -; DNA: TGTGCCACCAGTGATCAACAGGGTCCTAGCAATCAGCCCCAGCATTTT; CDR3: CATSDQQGPSNQPQHF
V: TRBV5-1; J: TRBJ2-1; size: -; D: TRBD2; DNA: TGCGCCAGCAGCTTGGGGGGGACTAGCGTTAATGAGCAGTTCTTC; CDR3: CASSLGGTSVNEQFF
V: TRBV4-3; J: TRBJ1-2; size: once; D: -; DNA: TGCGCCAGCAGCCAAGAGGGGCTCGGCTATGGCTACACCTTC; CDR3: CASSQEGLGYGYTF
V: TRBV7-2; J: TRBJ2-7; size: -; D: TRBD2; DNA: TGTGCCAGCGGCGGGACTAGCGGTTCCTACGAGCAGTACTTC; CDR3: CASGGTSGSYEQYF
V: TRBV21-1; J: TRBJ1-6; size: -; D: -; DNA: TGTGCCAGCAGCAAAGGACAGGGGGATTCACCCCTCCACTTT; CDR3: CASSKGQGDSPLHF
V: TRBV6-2/TRBV6-3; J: TRBJ2-7; size: once; D: -; DNA: TGTGCCAGCAGTTACTCGTTAGGGGGGGCGCCCTACGAGCAGTACTTC; CDR3: CASSYSLGGAPYEQYF
V: TRBV12-3/TRBV12-4; J: TRBJ2-3; size: -; D: -; DNA: TGTGCCAGCAGTCCTAGACAGGATACGCAGTATTTT; CDR3: CASSPRQDTQYF
V: TRBV5-6; J: TRBJ2-1; size: -; D: -; DNA: TGTGCCAGCAGCTTAATCGGGGAGTACTCCTACAATGAGCAGTTCTTC; CDR3: CASSLIGEYSYNEQFF
V: TRBV9; J: TRBJ1-5; size: -; D: -; DNA: TGTGCCAGCAGCTCCGAGGGGGGGGAGCCCCAGCATTTT; CDR3: CASSSEGGEPQHF
V: TRBV27; J: TRBJ2-4; size: -; D: -; DNA: TGTGCCAGCAGTGTTACCGGGATAACGGACATTCAGTACTTC; CDR3: CASSVTGITDIQYF
V: TRBV27; J: TRBJ2-1; size: -; D: TRBD2; DNA: TGTGCCAGCAGTCTAACGGGGGGACGTACCTACAATGAGCAGTTCTTC; CDR3: CASSLTGGRTYNEQFF
V: TRBV4-1; J: TRBJ1-2; size: few; D: TRBD1; DNA: TGCGCCAGCAGACCGGACAGGGGTTATTATTCTTGGGGCTACACCTTC; CDR3: CASRPDRGYYSWGYTF
V: TRBV5-1; J: TRBJ1-5; size: -; D: -; DNA: TGCGCCAGCAGCTTGGACAGCCATAGCAATCAGCCCCAGCATTTT; CDR3: CASSLDSHSNQPQHF
V: TRBV30; J: TRBJ2-7; size: -; D: TRBD1; DNA: TGTGCCTGGACGTCACCCCACCGTTCGCAGGGGGCCTACGAGCAGTACTTC; CDR3: CAWTSPHRSQGAYEQYF
V: TRBV2; J: TRBJ2-5; size: -; D: -; DNA: TGTGCCAGCATTGAGGGGGGAGAGACCCAGTACTTC; CDR3: CASIEGGETQYF
V: TRBV15; J: TRBJ2-7; size: many; D: -; DNA: TGTGCCACCAGCAGAGACCTTACTTACGAGCAGTACTTC; CDR3: CATSRDLTYEQYF
V: TRBV5-1; J: TRBJ2-3; size: -; D: TRBD1; DNA: TGCGCCAGCAGCTGGAGCCCGGTAGGGACAGGGGGCACAGATACGCAGTATTTT; CDR3: CASSWSPVGTGGTDTQYF